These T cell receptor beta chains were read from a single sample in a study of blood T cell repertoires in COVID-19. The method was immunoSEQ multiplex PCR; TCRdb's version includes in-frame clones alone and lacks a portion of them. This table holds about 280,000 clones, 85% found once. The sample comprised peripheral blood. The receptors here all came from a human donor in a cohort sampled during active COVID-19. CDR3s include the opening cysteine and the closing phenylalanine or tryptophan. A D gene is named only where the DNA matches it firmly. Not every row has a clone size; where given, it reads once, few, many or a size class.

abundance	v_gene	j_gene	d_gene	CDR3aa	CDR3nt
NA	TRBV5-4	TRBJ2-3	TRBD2	CASSSGGTSGTDTQYF	TGTGCCAGCAGCTCGGGGGGGACTAGCGGCACAGATACGCAGTATTTT
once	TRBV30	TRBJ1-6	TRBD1	CAWSVRRQGPSSYNSPLHF	TGTGCCTGGAGTGTACGTCGACAGGGTCCGAGCTCCTATAATTCACCCCTCCACTTT
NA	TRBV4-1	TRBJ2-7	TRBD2	CASSQDPSGPSYEQYF	TGCGCCAGCAGCCAAGATCCTAGCGGGCCCTCCTACGAGCAGTACTTC
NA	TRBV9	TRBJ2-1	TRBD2	CASSAQREEQFF	TGTGCCAGCAGCGCCCAGCGGGAGGAACAGTTCTTC
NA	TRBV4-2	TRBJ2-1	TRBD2	CASRPTSGDNEQFF	TGTGCCAGCAGGCCGACTAGCGGTGACAATGAGCAGTTCTTC
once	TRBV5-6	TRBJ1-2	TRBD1	CASTRTGGRDGYTF	TGTGCCAGCACCCGTACAGGGGGCCGGGATGGCTACACCTTC
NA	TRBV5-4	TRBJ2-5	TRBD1	CASSRQGSRETQYF	TGTGCCAGCAGCCGACAGGGATCGCGAGAGACCCAGTACTTC
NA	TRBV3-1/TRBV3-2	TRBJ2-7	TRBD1	CASSQGFSGTAFYEQYF	TGTGCCAGCAGCCAAGGATTCTCGGGGACAGCCTTCTACGAGCAGTACTTC
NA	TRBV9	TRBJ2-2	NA	CASSLRSGTGELFF	TGTGCCAGCAGCCTCCGATCGGGGACAGGGGAGCTGTTTTTT
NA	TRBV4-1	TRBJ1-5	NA	CASSRALQGDQPQHF	TGCGCCAGCAGCCGCGCTTTACAGGGCGATCAGCCCCAGCATTTT
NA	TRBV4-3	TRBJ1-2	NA	CASSLTRGTNYGYTF	TGCGCCAGCAGCTTAACTCGGGGAACTAACTATGGCTACACCTTC
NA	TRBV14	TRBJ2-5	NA	CASSQFTGKETQYF	TGTGCCAGCAGCCAATTTACAGGGAAAGAGACCCAGTACTTC
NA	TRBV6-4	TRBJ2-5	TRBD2	CALGGEGEKIQETQYF	TGTGCCCTCGGGGGGGAGGGGGAGAAAATCCAAGAGACCCAGTACTTC
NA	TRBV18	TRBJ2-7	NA	CASSPGGAEQYEQYF	TGTGCCAGCTCCCCAGGTGGAGCGGAACAATACGAGCAGTACTTC
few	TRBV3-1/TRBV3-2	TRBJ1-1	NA	CASSQGQVEAFF	TGTGCCAGCAGCCAAGGACAGGTTGAAGCTTTCTTT
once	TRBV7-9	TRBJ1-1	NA	CASSPVGRSMNTEAFF	TGTGCCAGCAGCCCAGTTGGGCGATCAATGAACACTGAAGCTTTCTTT
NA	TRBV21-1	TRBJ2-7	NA	CASSKGRTSGNYEQYF	TGTGCCAGCAGCAAAGGTAGGACTAGCGGGAACTACGAGCAGTACTTC
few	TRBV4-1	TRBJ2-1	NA	CASSWGPYNEQFF	TGCGCCAGCAGCTGGGGGCCCTACAATGAGCAGTTCTTC
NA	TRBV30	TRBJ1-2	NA	CAWSGIGAGAQGYTF	TGTGCCTGGAGTGGAATAGGGGCGGGGGCGCAGGGCTACACCTTC
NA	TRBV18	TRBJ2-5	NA	CASSHGELWTQYF	TGTGCCAGCTCACACGGGGAACTATGGACCCAGTACTTC
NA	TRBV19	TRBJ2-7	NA	CASSPDRFAYEQYF	TGTGCCAGTAGTCCTGACAGGTTCGCCTACGAGCAGTACTTC
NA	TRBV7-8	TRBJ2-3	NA	CASSLVLPGEMQYF	TGTGCCAGCAGCTTAGTACTGCCGGGAGAAATGCAGTATTTT
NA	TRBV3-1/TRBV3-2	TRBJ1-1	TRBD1	CASSPTGQVLRTEAFF	TGTGCCAGCAGCCCGACGGGACAGGTGCTGAGGACTGAAGCTTTCTTT
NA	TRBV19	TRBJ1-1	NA	CASSMRQRETEAFF	TGTGCCAGTAGTATGAGGCAGAGGGAAACTGAAGCTTTCTTT
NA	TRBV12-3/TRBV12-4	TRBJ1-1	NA	CASSLYLSEAFF	TGTGCCAGCAGTTTATACCTATCTGAAGCTTTCTTT